Below, 6 T cell receptor beta chains from the same sample are listed, as sequenced in a study of cytotoxic CD8 clonotypes in ibrutinib-treated CLL. Measured with immunoSEQ multiplex PCR; TCRdb has only the in-frame clones, and not every one. The sample holds around 70,000 clones, around 65% seen once. The sample consisted of PBMCs, taken after 12 months of ibrutinib treatment. All receptors come from a human donor with chronic lymphocytic leukemia.

The chain joins TRBV30 to TRBJ2-3, with D possibly matching TRBD1 (5 bases). Per germline, CDR1 GTSNPN and CDR2 SVGIG (reference sequence). Trimming cost V 5 bases and J 0 bases, with 12 bases left between them. The CDR3 runs 14 residues. The CDR3 DNA sequence: TGTGCCTGGGTTCCCAGGGATAGCACAGATACGCAGTATTTT. Amino acid sequence: CAWVPRDSTDTQYF.

The J gene is TRBJ1-1, the V gene TRBV10-1, with D maybe TRBD1 (6 bases). CDR1 is WNHNN, CDR2 SYGVQD, per germline (reference sequence). The CDR3 extends over 15 amino acids. The V and J ends lost 1 base and 4 bases respectively, with 13 bases between them. The CDR3 protein is CASSELKQGGTEAFF. As DNA, the CDR3 is TGCGCCAGCAGTGAGTTGAAACAGGGTGGCACTGAAGCTTTCTTT.

This clone appeared once. The CDR3 nucleotides read TGTGCCAGTAGTATAGCCAGGAGCCACACAGATACGCAGTATTTT. It is translated as CASSIARSHTDTQYF. V gene TRBV19 combines with J gene TRBJ2-3; no reliable D call. Trimming took off 1 base at V and 2 bases at J, with 10 bases between the two ends. Germline-derived CDR1 and CDR2 are LNHDA and SQIVND (reference sequence). The CDR3 covers 15 residues.

The J gene is TRBJ1-4, the V gene TRBV6-1; D uncertain. CDR1 is MNHNS and CDR2 is SASEGT in the germline V gene. The ends were cut back, 2 bases at V and 7 bases at J, with 11 bases in the middle. The CDR3 spans 14 residues. CDR3 coding DNA: TGTGCCAGCAGTGAATCAGGCAGGCCTGAAAAACTGTTTTTT. Its translation is CASSESGRPEKLFF.

The rearrangement joins TRBV6-4 to TRBJ2-7; D unclear. Germline CDR1 and CDR2: MRHNA and SNTAGT. V lost 2 bases to trimming and J lost 3 bases, with 14 bases between them. The CDR3 spans 15 residues. The CDR3 protein is CASSDPDPPFYEQYF. The CDR3, as DNA: TGTGCCAGCAGTGACCCCGACCCGCCGTTCTACGAGCAGTACTTC.

The chain uses TRBV7-2 and TRBJ2-1, with 8 positions matching TRBD2. CDR1 and CDR2 (germline): SGHTA, FQGNSA. Trimming took 0 bases from V and 9 from J; bases not matched to a gene: 7. The CDR3 is made up of 15 amino acids. CDR3 nucleotide sequence: TGTGCCAGCAGCTTAGCCGGACTAGCTAGGGGTGAGCAGTTCTTC. Translating gives CASSLAGLARGEQFF.